This is a list of T cell receptor beta chains from one sample in a study of tumor-infiltrating lymphocytes in primary liver carcinoma. TCRdb re-called the multiplex PCR reads through MiXCR, storing one row per CDR3 protein. The sample lists around 99,000 distinct CDR3 sequences, just under 70% occurring once. The sample comprised tumor-adjacent normal liver tissue. The receptors shown here come from a man aged 40-49 years with primary liver carcinoma and hepatitis B virus infection. Both conserved end residues are trimmed from each CDR3. D genes are given only for firm matches.

CDR3aa: ASSLTANTEAF
v_gene: TRBV7-9
d_gene: -
len: 11

CDR3aa: ASSPPLAGESDTQY
v_gene: TRBV11-1
d_gene: TRBD2
len: 14

CDR3aa: SVERTSGGNERF
v_gene: TRBV29-1
d_gene: TRBD2
len: 12

CDR3aa: ASTPKVTGVSPLH
v_gene: TRBV21-1
d_gene: -
len: 13

CDR3aa: ASSDSTGGTGTQY
v_gene: TRBV6-4
d_gene: TRBD1
len: 13

CDR3aa: AGSERDPSLNEQF
v_gene: TRBV5-4
d_gene: -
len: 13

CDR3aa: ASSLAPFSQRDTQY
v_gene: TRBV28
d_gene: -
len: 14

CDR3aa: ASSQASNHEQY
v_gene: TRBV14
d_gene: -
len: 11

CDR3aa: ASSLGTAGTNVLS
v_gene: TRBV11-2
d_gene: TRBD1
len: 13

CDR3aa: ASIPWSLLRDGYT
v_gene: TRBV5-5
d_gene: -
len: 13

CDR3aa: ANSTPPEAGKDFQETQY
v_gene: TRBV11-1
d_gene: -
len: 17

CDR3aa: AGSEMGLKVDGYT
v_gene: TRBV6-1
d_gene: -
len: 13

CDR3aa: ARSESAAGDKTQY
v_gene: TRBV10-1
d_gene: TRBD2
len: 13

CDR3aa: ASSRRGEGYKQN
v_gene: TRBV14
d_gene: -
len: 12

CDR3aa: ASIGAGGGTGELF
v_gene: TRBV6-1
d_gene: TRBD2
len: 13

CDR3aa: ASSLDRSSTYNEQF
v_gene: TRBV5-6
d_gene: -
len: 14

CDR3aa: ASIPPGGYTGTQY
v_gene: TRBV6-5
d_gene: TRBD2
len: 13

CDR3aa: ASGQATSNYGYT
v_gene: TRBV4-1
d_gene: -
len: 12

CDR3aa: AWSGTRGTEAF
v_gene: TRBV30
d_gene: -
len: 11

CDR3aa: ARSTSGTVYDQY
v_gene: TRBV13
d_gene: -
len: 12

CDR3aa: SVKRLAGAYEQY
v_gene: TRBV29-1
d_gene: TRBD2
len: 12

CDR3aa: VSREPSGYEQY
v_gene: TRBV5-1
d_gene: TRBD2
len: 11

CDR3aa: ASSIRDSQETQY
v_gene: TRBV11-2
d_gene: TRBD1
len: 12

CDR3aa: AGTTHNEQF
v_gene: TRBV6-1
d_gene: -
len: 9

CDR3aa: ASSLGGSDTQY
v_gene: TRBV6-5
d_gene: -
len: 11

CDR3aa: ASSSEGNYGYT
v_gene: TRBV11-2
d_gene: -
len: 11

CDR3aa: ASARDPEWTEAS
v_gene: TRBV7-9
d_gene: -
len: 12

CDR3aa: ASRLWRGSWERF
v_gene: TRBV5-8
d_gene: -
len: 12

CDR3aa: ASSLRRSSQF
v_gene: TRBV11-2
d_gene: -
len: 10

CDR3aa: ASSLRGTAADMLY
v_gene: TRBV6-2/TRBV6-3
d_gene: -
len: 13

CDR3aa: SVEDATGAPGELF
v_gene: TRBV29-1
d_gene: -
len: 13

CDR3aa: ACSLGGTLPYEQY
v_gene: TRBV11-2
d_gene: -
len: 13

CDR3aa: ASSLELAGEVDDEQF
v_gene: TRBV11-1
d_gene: TRBD2
len: 15

CDR3aa: ASSLNTGAF
v_gene: TRBV28
d_gene: -
len: 9

CDR3aa: ASSYRDNTEAF
v_gene: TRBV6-5
d_gene: -
len: 11

CDR3aa: ASSNPGQGSNEEF
v_gene: TRBV6-1
d_gene: TRBD1
len: 13

CDR3aa: ASSPERDRGINIPY
v_gene: TRBV6-1
d_gene: TRBD1
len: 14

CDR3aa: SVETVGQPQH
v_gene: TRBV29-1
d_gene: -
len: 10

CDR3aa: ASLPGQGVGEQY
v_gene: TRBV2
d_gene: TRBD1
len: 12

CDR3aa: TSSLCNEQF
v_gene: TRBV11-2
d_gene: -
len: 9